This T cell receptor (beta chain) was retrieved from a study of T cell changes during pregnancy in multiple sclerosis. The method was immunoSEQ multiplex PCR; TCRdb's version includes in-frame clones alone and lacks a portion of them. Among around 40,000 clones listed, about 91% were seen once. V shed 5 bases and J 7 bases; nucleotides not matched to a gene: 18. Per germline, CDR1 MDHEN and CDR2 SYDVKM. The CDR3 is 17 residues long. The receptor comes from a female donor with multiple sclerosis, enrolled in a pregnancy study. The gene calls are TRBV28 and TRBJ2-7; the match to TRBD1 covers 9 bases. Sequences were derived from CD4+ T cells from peripheral blood mononuclear cells, sampled in the third trimester of pregnancy. CDR3 amino acids: CASSHGTGSLSLREQYF. CDR3 DNA: TGTGCCAGCAGTCACGGGACAGGGTCCCTTAGTCTACGGGAGCAGTACTTC.